The clone carrying this T cell receptor beta chain was detected once. What it recognizes is unknown. An end of the junction differs from the germline gene, which may be a read error. PCR amplification relied on 60 Vbeta primers (plus 13 Jbeta primers). Assay used: immunoSEQ multiplex PCR; TCRdb lists only in-frame clones, some missing. The table includes about 140,000 clones, roughly 80% detected once. The data were taken from a study of cytomegalovirus exposure and HLA in healthy donors. Study results and limitations: Presence/absence results assume similar sequencing depth per donor, which may not hold.

There are 12 residues in the CDR3. Germline CDR1 and CDR2: LNHDA and SQIVND (reference sequence). The source material was PBMCs. The J gene is TRBJ2-7, the V gene TRBV19; D perhaps matches TRBD1 (6 bases). The clonotype was recovered from a woman aged 45-60 years in good health and CMV-seropositive. The CDR3 is CASKGQAYEQYF. The CDR3 nucleotides read TGTGCTAGTAAGGGACAAGCCTACGAGCAGTACTTC. Full variable domain (remainder filled in from reference TRBV19 and TRBJ2-7): DGGITQSPKYLFRKEGQNVTLSCEQNLNHDAMYWYRQDPGQGLRLIYYSQIVNDFQKGDIAEGYSVSREKKESFPLTVTSAQKNPTAFYLCASKGQAYEQYFGPGTRLTVT.